Sequencing of this T cell receptor beta chain was carried out in a study of T cell responses to AZD1222 COVID-19 vaccine. The CDR3 is 13 residues long. The V gene's germline CDR1 is MNHEY and CDR2 SMNVEV (reference sequence). V lost 5 bases and J 7 bases, leaving 12 bases between the germline ends. About this clone itself: Its target is unknown.

Broader study findings: Among the donors, most were white British and more were female, and clonal diversity was possibly underestimated. Spike as a whole was targeted by vaccine-associated CD4 TCRs, dominant at 160-218 and 743-854. Only six or seven AZD1222 recipients were seropositive at baseline.

TCRdb's table, derived via immunoSEQ multiplex PCR, lists solely in-frame clones and lacks some. The repertoire has 77,000 or so clones, roughly nine tenths of them found once; the top ten carry roughly 31%. The sequence was collected from an adult in good health. The chain has TRBV27 and TRBJ2-1, with D perhaps matching TRBD1 or TRBD2 (5 bases each). This specimen consisted of peripheral blood, obtained on day 0 of AZD1222 vaccination. Here the CDR3 reads CASSRGAWNEQFF. The CDR3 region has the DNA TGTGCCAGCAGTCGAGGGGCTTGGAATGAGCAGTTCTTC.